This T cell receptor beta chain was profiled in a study of shared clonotypes between healthy human individuals. Study-level results: All-four-donor shared clonotypes had higher generation probabilities than non-shared clonotypes did.

In the naive CD8 group, cells lacked CD45RO and were positively selected for CCR7, so terminally differentiated effector memory CD45RA+ cells were left out. Germline V gene lookup returns CDR1 MNHEY and CDR2 SMNVEV (reference sequence). There are 12 residues in the CDR3. With 8 bases removed from V and 4 bases from J, the gap between germline ends came to 11 bases. Clones were read by immunoSEQ multiplex PCR, and TCRdb kept only the in-frame ones, dropping some. This table holds about 2.2 million clones, roughly 91% found once. A note on this clone: Its antigen is as yet unknown.

Input material: naive CD8+ T cells from PBMCs. The chain joins TRBV27 to TRBJ1-2, with D possibly being TRBD1 (5 bases). This receptor was identified in a man aged 18 to 35 in good health. Some clones in this sample may be carry-over from other donors' samples. CDR3 bases: TGTGCCAGCCGACAGTACGGCTATGGCTACACCTTC. Amino acid sequence: CASRQYGYGYTF.